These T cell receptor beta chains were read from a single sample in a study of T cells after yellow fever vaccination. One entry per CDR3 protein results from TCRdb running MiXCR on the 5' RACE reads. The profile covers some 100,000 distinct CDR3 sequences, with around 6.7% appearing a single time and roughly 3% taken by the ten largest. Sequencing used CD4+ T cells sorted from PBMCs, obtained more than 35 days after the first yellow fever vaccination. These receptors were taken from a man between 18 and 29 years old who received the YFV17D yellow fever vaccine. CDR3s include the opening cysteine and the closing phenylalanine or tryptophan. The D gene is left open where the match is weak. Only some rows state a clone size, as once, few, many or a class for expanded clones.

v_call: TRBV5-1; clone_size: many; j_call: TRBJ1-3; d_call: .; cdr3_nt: TGCGCCAGCGGGTTAGAGGGGATGTCTGGAAACACCATATATTTT; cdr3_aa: CASGLEGMSGNTIYF
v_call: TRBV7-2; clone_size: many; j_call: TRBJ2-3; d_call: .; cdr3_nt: TGTGCCAGCAGGGGGGTCGGCACAGATACGCAGTATTTT; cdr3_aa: CASRGVGTDTQYF
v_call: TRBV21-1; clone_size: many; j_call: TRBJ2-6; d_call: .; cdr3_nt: TGTGCCAGCAGCAGCCGGGACGGATACTCTGGGGCCAACGTCCTGACTTTC; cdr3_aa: CASSSRDGYSGANVLTF
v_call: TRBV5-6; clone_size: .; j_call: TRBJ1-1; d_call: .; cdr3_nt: TGTGCCAGCAGTCCTCTCGGATTCACTGAAGCTTTCTTT; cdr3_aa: CASSPLGFTEAFF
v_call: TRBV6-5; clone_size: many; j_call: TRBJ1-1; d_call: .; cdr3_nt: TGTGCCAGCAGTTACTCGCTCCCTATCGGGATTGAAGCTTTCTTT; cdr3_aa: CASSYSLPIGIEAFF
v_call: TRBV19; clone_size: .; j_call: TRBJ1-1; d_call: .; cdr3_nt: TGTGCCAGTAGTATTCGGGTCGAAGCTTTCTTT; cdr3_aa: CASSIRVEAFF
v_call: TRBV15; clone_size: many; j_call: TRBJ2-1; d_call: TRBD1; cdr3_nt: TGTGCCACCAGCAGAGATGGTTGGGACAGGGGTCTGGGATTCTTC; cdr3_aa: CATSRDGWDRGLGFF
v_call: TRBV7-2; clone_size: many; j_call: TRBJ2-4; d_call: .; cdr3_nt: TGTGCCAGCAGCTTGGAGGGGAACAAAAACATTCAGTACTTC; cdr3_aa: CASSLEGNKNIQYF
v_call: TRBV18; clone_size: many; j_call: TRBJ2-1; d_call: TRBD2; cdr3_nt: TGTGCCAGCTCACCCCAATCAGGGCGGGGGGACCCCCCGTTCTTC; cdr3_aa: CASSPQSGRGDPPFF
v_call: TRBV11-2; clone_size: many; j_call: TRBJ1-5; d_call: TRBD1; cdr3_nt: TGTGCCAGCAGCTCCCCGGGACAGGGAGTGAGGAGCAATCAGCCCCAGCATTTT; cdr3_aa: CASSSPGQGVRSNQPQHF
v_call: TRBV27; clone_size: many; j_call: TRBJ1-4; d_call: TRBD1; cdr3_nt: TGTGCCAGCAGTCGAAGTAGAACGACAGGGGGCGATGAAAAACTGTTTTTT; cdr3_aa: CASSRSRTTGGDEKLFF
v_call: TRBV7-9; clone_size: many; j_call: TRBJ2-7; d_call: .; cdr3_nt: TGTGCCAGCAGCCTTCGGGGGGCCTTCTACGAGCAGTACTTC; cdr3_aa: CASSLRGAFYEQYF
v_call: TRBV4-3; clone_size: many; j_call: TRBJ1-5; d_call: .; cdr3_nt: TGCGCCAGCAGTCGTGGCCCGAGCAATCAGCCCCAGCATTTT; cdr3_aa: CASSRGPSNQPQHF
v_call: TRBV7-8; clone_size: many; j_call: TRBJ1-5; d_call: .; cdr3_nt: TGTGCCAGCAGCCCCGATGTGGGTCAGCCCCAGCATTTT; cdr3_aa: CASSPDVGQPQHF
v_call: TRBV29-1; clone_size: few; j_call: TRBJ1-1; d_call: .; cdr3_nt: TGCAGCGTTGAAGATTACTGGGGGCCCCGGGGCACTGAAGCTTTCTTT; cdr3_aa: CSVEDYWGPRGTEAFF
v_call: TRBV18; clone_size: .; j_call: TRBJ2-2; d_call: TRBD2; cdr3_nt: TGTGCCAGCTCACGTCCGAATAGCGGGGAAACCGGGGAGCTGTTTTTT; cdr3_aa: CASSRPNSGETGELFF
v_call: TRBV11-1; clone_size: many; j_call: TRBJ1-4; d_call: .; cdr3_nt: TGTGCCAGCAGCCACTCCCGGGGTGCTAATGAAAAACTGTTTTTT; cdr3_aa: CASSHSRGANEKLFF
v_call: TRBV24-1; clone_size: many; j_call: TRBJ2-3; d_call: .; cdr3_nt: .; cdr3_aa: CATSSSGRGQADTQYF
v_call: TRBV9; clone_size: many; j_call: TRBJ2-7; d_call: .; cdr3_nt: TGTGCCAGCAGCGCCGGGTCCAAAGGCTACGAGCAGTACTTC; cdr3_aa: CASSAGSKGYEQYF
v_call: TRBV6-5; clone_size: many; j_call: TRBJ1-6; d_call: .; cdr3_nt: TGTGCCAGCAGTTACTCTATCGCCGGCGAGGGTAATTCACCCCTCCACTTT; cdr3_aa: CASSYSIAGEGNSPLHF
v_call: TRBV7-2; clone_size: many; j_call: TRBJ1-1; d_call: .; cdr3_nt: TGTGCCAGCAGCTTAGAGCGGAACACTGAAGCTTTCTTT; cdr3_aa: CASSLERNTEAFF
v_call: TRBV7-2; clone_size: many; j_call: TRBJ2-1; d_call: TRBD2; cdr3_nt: TGTGCCAGCAGCTTAGACCGGGGGGATGAGCAGTTCTTC; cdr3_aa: CASSLDRGDEQFF
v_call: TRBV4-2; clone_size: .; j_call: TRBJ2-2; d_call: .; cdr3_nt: TGTGCCAGCAGCCAAGACAGGCCCGGGGAGCTGTTTTTT; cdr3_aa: CASSQDRPGELFF
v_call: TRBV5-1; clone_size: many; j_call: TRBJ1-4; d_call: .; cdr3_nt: TGCGCCAGCAGCTCCACTAGCGGAACTAATGAAAAACTGTTTTTT; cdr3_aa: CASSSTSGTNEKLFF
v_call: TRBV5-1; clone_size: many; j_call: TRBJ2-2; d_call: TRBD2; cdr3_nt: TGCGCCAGCGGCGGGGGAAGAACCGGGGAGCTGTTTTTT; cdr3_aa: CASGGGRTGELFF
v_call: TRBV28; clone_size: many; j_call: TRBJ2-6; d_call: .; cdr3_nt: TGTGCCAGCAACGCTCCGGGGTCTGGGGCCAACGTCCTGACTTTC; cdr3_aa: CASNAPGSGANVLTF